This T cell receptor (beta chain) was obtained from a study of blood T cell repertoires in COVID-19. About the research overall: The United States, Italy and Spain supplied acute and convalescent COVID-19 samples. PBMCs, B-cell-depleted T cells, or T cells provided the cDNA or gDNA that made up the material.

In the study's own analysis: Reference gene primer amplification in the assay estimated nucleated cell counts. The assay was immunoSEQ multiplex PCR, and TCRdb's table has in-frame clones only and misses some. V, J and clone size reflect that table, while D and trimming were determined from the DNA. The sample shows about 46,000 clones, more than 75% of them seen only once. CDR3 length: 13 residues. CDR1 is LNHDA, CDR2 SQIVND, per germline (reference sequence). Trimming took 4 bases from V and 7 from J, leaving 11 bases between them. What was sequenced was peripheral blood. The clonotype was recovered from a man aged 50 to 60 with active COVID-19. This chain joins TRBV19 and TRBJ2-1; the D is unclear. This CDR3 reads CASSTTVENEQFF. The CDR3 DNA sequence: TGTGCCAGTAGTACCACAGTAGAAAATGAGCAGTTCTTC.